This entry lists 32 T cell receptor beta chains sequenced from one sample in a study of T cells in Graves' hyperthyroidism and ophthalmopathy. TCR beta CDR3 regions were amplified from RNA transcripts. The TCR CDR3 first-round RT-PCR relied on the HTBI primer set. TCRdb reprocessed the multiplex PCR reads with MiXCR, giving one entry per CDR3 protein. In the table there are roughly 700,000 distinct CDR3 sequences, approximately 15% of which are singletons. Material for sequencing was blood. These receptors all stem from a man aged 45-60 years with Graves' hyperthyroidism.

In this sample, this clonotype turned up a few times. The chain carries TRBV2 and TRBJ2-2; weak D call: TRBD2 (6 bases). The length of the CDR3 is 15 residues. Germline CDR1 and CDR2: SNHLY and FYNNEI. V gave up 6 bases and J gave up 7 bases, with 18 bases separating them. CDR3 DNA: TGTGCCAGCAGCGTAGCGGCTACGGCGGTCGGGGAGCTGTTTTTT. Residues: CASSVAATAVGELFF.

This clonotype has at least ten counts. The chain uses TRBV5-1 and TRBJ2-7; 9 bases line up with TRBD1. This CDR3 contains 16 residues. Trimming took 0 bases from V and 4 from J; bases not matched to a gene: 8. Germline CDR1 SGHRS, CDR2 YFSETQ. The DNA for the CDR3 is TGCGCCAGCAGCTTGGGCGGGACAGGGATCCTTTACGAGCAGTACTTC. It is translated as CASSLGGTGILYEQYF.

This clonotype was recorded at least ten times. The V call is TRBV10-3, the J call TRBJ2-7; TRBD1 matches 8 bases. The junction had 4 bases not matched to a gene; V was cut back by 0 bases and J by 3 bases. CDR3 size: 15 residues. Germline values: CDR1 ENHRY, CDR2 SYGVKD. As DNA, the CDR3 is TGTGCCATCAGTGAGTCGACAGGGGCCAGCTACGAGCAGTACTTC. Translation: CAISESTGASYEQYF.

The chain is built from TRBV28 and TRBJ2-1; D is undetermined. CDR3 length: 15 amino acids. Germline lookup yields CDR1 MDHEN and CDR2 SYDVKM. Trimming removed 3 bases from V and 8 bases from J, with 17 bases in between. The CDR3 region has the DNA TGTGCCAGCAGTTTCCGTTTCATTCTATTGCATGAGCAGTTCTTC. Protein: CASSFRFILLHEQFF. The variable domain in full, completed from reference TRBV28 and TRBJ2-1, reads DVKVTQSSRYLVKRTGEKVFLECVQDMDHENMFWYRQDPGLGLRLIYFSYDVKMKEKGDIPEGYSVSREKKERFSLILESASTNQTSMYLCASSFRFILLHEQFFGPGTRLTVL.

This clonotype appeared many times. The CDR3 DNA reads as TGTGCCAGCAGCGCTGAACTTGGGGGGAGCAATCAGCCCCAGCATTTT. It specifies CASSAELGGSNQPQHF. The J gene is TRBJ1-5, the V gene TRBV6-1; D might be TRBD1 (5 bases). CDR1 and CDR2 (germline): MNHNS, SASEGT. Trimming stripped 6 bases from V and 1 base from J, with 16 bases between. The CDR3 is 16 residues long.

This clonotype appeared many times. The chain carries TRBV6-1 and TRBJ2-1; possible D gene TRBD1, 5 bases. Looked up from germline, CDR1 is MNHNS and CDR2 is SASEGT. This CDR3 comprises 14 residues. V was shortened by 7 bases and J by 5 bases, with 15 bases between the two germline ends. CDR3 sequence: CASTTGDNNNEQFF. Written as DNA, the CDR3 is TGTGCCAGCACCACAGGAGACAACAACAATGAGCAGTTCTTC.

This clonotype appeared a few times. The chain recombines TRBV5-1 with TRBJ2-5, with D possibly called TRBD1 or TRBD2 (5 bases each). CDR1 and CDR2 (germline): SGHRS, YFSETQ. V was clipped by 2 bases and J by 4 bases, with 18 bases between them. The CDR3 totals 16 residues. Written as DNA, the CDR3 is TGCGCCAGCAGCTTTACGACCGGGACCCAAGGAGAGACCCAGTACTTC. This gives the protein CASSFTTGTQGETQYF.

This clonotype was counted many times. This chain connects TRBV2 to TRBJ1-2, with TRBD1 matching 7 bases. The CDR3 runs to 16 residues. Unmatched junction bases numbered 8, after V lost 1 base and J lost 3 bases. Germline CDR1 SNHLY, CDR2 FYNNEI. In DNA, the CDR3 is TGTGCCAGCAGTGAAGGCGGGACAGTCGGATACTATGGCTACACCTTC. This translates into CASSEGGTVGYYGYTF.

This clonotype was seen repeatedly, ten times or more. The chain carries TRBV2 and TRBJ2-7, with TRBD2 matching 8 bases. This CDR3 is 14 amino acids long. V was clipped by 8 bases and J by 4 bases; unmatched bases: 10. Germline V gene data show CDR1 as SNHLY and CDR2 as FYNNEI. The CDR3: CASSNSGNGYEQYF. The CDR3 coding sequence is TGTGCCAGCTCTAATAGCGGGAATGGGTACGAGCAGTACTTC.

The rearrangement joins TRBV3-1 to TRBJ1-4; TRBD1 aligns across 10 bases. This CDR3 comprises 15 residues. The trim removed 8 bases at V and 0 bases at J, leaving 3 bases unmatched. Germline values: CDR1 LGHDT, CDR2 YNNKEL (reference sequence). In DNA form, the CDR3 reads TGTGCCAGCCGGGACAGGGGCTCAACTAATGAAAAACTGTTTTTT. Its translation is CASRDRGSTNEKLFF.

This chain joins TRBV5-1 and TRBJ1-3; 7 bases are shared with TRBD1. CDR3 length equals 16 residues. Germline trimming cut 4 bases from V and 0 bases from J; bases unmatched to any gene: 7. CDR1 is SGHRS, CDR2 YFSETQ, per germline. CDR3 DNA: TGCGCCAGCAGCGTCGCGGACAGGCGCTCTGGAAACACCATATATTTT. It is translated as CASSVADRRSGNTIYF.

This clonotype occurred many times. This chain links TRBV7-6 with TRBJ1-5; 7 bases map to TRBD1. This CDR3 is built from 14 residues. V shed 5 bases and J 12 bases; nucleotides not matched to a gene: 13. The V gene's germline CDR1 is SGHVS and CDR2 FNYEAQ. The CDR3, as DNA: TGTGCCAGCAGCCAGGGGGAGGGGACAATGCGCCAGCATTTT. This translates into CASSQGEGTMRQHF.

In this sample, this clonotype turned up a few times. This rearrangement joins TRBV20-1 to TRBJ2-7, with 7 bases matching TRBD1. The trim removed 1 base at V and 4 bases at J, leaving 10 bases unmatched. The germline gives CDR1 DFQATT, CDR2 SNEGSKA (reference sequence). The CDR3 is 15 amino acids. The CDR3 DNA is TGCAGTGCTAGAGTTTTCGGGACAGACCGTTACGAGCAGTACTTC. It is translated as CSARVFGTDRYEQYF.

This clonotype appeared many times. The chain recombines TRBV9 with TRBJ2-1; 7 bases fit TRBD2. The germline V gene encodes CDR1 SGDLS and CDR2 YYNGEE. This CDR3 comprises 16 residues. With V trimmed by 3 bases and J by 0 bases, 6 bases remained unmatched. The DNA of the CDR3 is TGTGCCAGCAGCGAGGAAGCGGGAAGCTCCTACAATGAGCAGTTCTTC. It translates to CASSEEAGSSYNEQFF.

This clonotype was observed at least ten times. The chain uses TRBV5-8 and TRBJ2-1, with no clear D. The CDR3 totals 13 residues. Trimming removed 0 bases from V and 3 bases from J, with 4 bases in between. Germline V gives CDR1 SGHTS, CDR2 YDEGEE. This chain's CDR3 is CASSLVRYNEQFF. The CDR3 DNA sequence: TGTGCCAGCAGCTTGGTCCGCTACAATGAGCAGTTCTTC.

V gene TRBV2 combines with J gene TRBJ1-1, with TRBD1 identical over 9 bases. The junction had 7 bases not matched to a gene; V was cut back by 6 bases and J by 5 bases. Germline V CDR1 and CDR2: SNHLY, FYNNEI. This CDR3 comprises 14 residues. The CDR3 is CASSGTGITTEAFF. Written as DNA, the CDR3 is TGTGCCAGCAGCGGGACAGGGATTACTACTGAAGCTTTCTTT.

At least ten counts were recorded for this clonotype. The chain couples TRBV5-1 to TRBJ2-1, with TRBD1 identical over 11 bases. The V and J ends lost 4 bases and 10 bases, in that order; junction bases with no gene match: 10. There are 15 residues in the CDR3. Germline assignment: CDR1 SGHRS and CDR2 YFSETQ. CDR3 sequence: CASSIGQGAREEQFF. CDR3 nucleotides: TGCGCCAGCAGCATAGGACAGGGGGCCCGGGAGGAGCAGTTCTTC.

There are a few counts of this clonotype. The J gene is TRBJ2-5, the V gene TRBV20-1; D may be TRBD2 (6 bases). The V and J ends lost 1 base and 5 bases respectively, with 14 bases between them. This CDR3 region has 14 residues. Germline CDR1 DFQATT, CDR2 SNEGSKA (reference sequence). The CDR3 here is CSARARRGSETQYF. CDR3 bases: TGCAGTGCTAGAGCTCGACGGGGGTCTGAGACCCAGTACTTC.

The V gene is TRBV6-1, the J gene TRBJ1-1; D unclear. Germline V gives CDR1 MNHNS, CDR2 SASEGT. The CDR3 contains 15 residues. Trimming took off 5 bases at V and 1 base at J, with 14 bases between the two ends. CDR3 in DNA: TGTGCCAGCAGTCAGACGGGAGCCAGGAACACTGAAGCTTTCTTT. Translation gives CASSQTGARNTEAFF.

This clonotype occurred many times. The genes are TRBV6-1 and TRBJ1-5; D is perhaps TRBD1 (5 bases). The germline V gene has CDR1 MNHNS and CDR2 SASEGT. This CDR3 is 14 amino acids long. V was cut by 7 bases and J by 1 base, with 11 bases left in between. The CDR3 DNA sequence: TGTGCCAGCACCGGTAGACAGAGCAATCAGCCCCAGCATTTT. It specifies CASTGRQSNQPQHF.

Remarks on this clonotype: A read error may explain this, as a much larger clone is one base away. Written as DNA, the CDR3 is TGTGCCAGTAGTATCGGGACAGGGAGGTTTTACGAGCAGTACTTC. Residues: CASSIGTGRFYEQYF. This chain joins TRBV19 and TRBJ2-7, with 9 bases aligning to TRBD1. CDR1 LNHDA and CDR2 SQIVND come from the germline V gene (reference sequence). The V gene end was trimmed by 3 bases and the J gene end by 4 bases; junction bases not matched to a gene: 7. There are 15 residues in the CDR3.

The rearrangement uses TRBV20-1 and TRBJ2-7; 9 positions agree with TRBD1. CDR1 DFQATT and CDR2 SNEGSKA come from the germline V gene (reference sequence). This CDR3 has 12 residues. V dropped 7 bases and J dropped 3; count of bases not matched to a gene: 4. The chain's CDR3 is CSEKGQGYEQYF. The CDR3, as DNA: TGCAGTGAAAAGGGACAGGGCTACGAGCAGTACTTC.

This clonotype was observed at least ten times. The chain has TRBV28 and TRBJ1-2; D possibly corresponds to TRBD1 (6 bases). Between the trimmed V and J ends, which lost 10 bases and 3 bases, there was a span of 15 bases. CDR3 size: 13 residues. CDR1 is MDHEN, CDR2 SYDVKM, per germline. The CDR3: CAIKRGGDYGYTF. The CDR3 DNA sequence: TGTGCCATCAAGAGGGGGGGCGACTATGGCTACACCTTC.

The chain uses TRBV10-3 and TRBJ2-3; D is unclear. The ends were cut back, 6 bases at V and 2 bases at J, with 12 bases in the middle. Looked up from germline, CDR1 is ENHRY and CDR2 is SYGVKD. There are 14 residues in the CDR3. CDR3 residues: CAIRKGLYTDTQYF. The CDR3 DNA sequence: TGTGCCATCAGGAAAGGCCTTTACACAGATACGCAGTATTTT.

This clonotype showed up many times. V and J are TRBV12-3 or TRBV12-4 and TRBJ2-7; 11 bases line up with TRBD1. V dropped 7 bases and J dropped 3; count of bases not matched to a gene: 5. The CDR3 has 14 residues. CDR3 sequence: CASNTGQGDYEQYF. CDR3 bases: TGTGCCAGCAACACGGGACAGGGGGACTACGAGCAGTACTTC.

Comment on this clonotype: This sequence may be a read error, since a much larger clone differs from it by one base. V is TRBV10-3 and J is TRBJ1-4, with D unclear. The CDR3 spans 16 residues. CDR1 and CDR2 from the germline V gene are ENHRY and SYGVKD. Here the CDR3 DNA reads TGTACCATCAGTGAGTCTTTCGGGAACGGGAATGAAAAACTGTTTTTT. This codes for CTISESFGNGNEKLFF.

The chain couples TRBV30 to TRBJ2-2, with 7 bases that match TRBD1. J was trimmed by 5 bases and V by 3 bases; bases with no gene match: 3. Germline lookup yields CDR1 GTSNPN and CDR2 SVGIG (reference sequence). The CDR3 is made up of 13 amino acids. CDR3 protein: CAWSDRETGELFF. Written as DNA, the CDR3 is TGTGCCTGGAGCGACAGGGAGACCGGGGAGCTGTTTTTT.

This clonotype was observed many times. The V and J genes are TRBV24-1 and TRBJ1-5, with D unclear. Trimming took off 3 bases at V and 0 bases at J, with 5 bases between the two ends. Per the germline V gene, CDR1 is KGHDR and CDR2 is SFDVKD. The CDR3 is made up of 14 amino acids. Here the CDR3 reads CATSDPYSNQPQHF. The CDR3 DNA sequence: TGTGCCACCAGTGATCCGTATAGCAATCAGCCCCAGCATTTT.

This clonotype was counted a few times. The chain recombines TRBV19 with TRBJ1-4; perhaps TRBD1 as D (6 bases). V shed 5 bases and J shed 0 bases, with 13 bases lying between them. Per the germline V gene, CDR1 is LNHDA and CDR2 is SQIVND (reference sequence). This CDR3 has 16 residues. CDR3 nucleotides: TGTGCCAGTAGTTCGACGGACAGAACAACTAATGAAAAACTGTTTTTT. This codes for CASSSTDRTTNEKLFF.

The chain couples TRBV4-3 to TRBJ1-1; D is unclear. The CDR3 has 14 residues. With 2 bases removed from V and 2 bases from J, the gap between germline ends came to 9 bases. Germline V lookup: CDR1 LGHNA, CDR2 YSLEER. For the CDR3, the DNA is TGCGCCAGCAGCCAAATTCAGGATAACACTGAAGCTTTCTTT. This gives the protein CASSQIQDNTEAFF.

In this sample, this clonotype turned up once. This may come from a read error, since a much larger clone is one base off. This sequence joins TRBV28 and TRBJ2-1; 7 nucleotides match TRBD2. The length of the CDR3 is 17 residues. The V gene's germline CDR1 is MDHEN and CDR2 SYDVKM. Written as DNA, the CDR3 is TGTACCAGCAGGGAGGGAGGGCCCTCCCTTTCGGCCAATGAGCAGTTCTTC. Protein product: CTSREGGPSLSANEQFF.

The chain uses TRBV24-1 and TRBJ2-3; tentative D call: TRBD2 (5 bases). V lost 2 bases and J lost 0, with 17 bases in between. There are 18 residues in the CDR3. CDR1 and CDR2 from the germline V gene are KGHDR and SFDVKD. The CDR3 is CATSDSEVAFSSTDTQYF. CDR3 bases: TGTGCCACCAGTGATTCGGAGGTAGCATTTTCTAGCACAGATACGCAGTATTTT.